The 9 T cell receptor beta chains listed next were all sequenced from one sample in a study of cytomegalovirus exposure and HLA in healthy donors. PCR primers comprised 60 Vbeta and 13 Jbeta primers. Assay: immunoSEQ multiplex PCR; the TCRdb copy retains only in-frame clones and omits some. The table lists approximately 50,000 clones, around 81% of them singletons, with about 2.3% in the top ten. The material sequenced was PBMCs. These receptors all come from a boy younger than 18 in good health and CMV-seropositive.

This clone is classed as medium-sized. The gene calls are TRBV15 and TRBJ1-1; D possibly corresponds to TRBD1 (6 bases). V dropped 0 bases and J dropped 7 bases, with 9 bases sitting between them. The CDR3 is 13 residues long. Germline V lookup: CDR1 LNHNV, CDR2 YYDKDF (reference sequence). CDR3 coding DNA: TGTGCCACCAGCAGAGACGGCAGGGGTGAAGCTTTCTTT. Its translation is CATSRDGRGEAFF.

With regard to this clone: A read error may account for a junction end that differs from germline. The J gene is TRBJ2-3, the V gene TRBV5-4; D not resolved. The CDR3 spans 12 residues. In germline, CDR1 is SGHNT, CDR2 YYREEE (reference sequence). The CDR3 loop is CASSLAAQATRF. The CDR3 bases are TGTGCCAGCAGCTTGGCCGCGCAAGCCACGCGATTT.

The CDR3 DNA is TGTGCCAGCAGCTTGGGGGCAGGGTTCCACGAGCAGTACTTC. Translated: CASSLGAGFHEQYF. V and J are TRBV5-4 and TRBJ2-7; a possible D gene is TRBD1 (5 bases). The CDR3 totals 14 residues. V lost 0 bases to trimming and J lost 5 bases, with 12 bases between them. Germline V gene data show CDR1 as SGHNT and CDR2 as YYREEE (reference sequence).

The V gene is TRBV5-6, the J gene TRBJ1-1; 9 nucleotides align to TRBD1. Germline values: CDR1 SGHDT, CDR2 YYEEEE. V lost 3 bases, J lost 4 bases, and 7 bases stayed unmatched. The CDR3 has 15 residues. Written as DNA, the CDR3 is TGTGCCAGCAGCTCAAACAGGGGGCGAGGCACTGAAGCTTTCTTT. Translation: CASSSNRGRGTEAFF.

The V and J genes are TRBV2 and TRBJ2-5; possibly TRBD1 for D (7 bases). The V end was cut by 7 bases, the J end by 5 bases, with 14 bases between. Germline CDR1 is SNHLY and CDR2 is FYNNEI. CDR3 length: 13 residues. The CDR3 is CASTWRGQETQYF. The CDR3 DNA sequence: TGTGCCAGCACATGGCGGGGACAGGAGACCCAGTACTTC.

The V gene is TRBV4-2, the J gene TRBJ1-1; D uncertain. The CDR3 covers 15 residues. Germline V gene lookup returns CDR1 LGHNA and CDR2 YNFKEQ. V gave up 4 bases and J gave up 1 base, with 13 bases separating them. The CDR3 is CASSPSTARNTEAFF. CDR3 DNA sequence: TGTGCCAGCAGCCCAAGTACTGCGAGGAACACTGAAGCTTTCTTT.

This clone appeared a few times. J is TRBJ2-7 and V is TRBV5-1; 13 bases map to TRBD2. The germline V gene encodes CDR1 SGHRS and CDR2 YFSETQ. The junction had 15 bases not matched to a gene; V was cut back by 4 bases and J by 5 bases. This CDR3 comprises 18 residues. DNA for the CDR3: TGCGCCAGCAGCCTTACTAGCGGGGGGGCTAATTTCGTCGACGAGCAGTACTTC. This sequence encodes CASSLTSGGANFVDEQYF.

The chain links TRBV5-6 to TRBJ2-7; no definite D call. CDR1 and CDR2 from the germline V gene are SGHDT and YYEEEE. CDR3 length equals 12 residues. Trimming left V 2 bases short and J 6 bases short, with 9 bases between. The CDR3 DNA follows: TGTGCCAGCAGCTTTATCACCAGCGAGCAGTACTTC. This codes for CASSFITSEQYF.

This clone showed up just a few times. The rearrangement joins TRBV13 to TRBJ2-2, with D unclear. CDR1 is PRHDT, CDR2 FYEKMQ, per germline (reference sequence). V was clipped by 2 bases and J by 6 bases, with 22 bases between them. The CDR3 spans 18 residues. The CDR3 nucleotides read TGTGCCAGCAGCTTAAAATTCCCCGGGTGGCATAGACCCGGGGAGCTGTTTTTT. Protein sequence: CASSLKFPGWHRPGELFF.